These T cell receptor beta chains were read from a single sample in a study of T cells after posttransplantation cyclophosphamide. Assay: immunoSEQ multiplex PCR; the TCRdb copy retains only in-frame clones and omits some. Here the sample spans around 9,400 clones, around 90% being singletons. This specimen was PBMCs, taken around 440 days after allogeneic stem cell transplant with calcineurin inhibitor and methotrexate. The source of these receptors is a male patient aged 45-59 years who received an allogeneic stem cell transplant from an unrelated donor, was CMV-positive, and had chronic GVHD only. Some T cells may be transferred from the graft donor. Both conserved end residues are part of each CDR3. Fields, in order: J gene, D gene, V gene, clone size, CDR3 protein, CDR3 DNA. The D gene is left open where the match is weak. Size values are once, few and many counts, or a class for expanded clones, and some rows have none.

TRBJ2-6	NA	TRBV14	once	CASSQDESPTLSGANVLTF	TGTGCCAGCAGCCAAGATGAGAGCCCCACGCTCTCTGGGGCCAACGTCCTGACTTTC
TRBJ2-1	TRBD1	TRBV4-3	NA	CASSQDRTGVRGDSYNEQFF	TGCGCCAGCAGCCAAGATCGGACAGGGGTTAGGGGAGATTCCTACAATGAGCAGTTCTTC
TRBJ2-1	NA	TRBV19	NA	CASSFGYEQFF	TGTGCCAGTAGTTTCGGGTATGAGCAGTTCTTC
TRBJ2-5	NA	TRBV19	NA	CASSRGGTQYF	TGTGCCAGTAGTCGAGGGGGGACCCAGTACTTC
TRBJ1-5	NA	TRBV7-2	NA	CASSLKTGSQPQHF	TGTGCCAGCAGCTTAAAAACAGGTTCTCAGCCCCAGCATTTT
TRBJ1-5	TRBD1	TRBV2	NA	CASRGTGRVPQHF	TGTGCCAGCAGGGGGACAGGTCGGGTTCCCCAGCATTTT
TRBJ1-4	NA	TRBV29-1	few	CSVEPGEDEKLFF	TGCAGCGTTGAACCGGGGGAGGATGAAAAACTGTTTTTT
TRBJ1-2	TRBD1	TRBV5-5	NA	CASIPRDRKPLATF	TGTGCCAGCATCCCTCGGGACAGGAAACCATTAGCCACCTTC
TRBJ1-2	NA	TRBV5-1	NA	CASSGGGRYGYTF	TGCGCCAGCAGCGGGGGGGGTCGCTACGGCTACACCTTC
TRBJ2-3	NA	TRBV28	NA	CASSVGFPDTQYF	TGTGCCAGCAGTGTCGGTTTCCCAGATACGCAGTATTTT
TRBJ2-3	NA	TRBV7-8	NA	CASSQDTQYF	TGTGCCAGCAGCCAGGATACGCAGTATTTT
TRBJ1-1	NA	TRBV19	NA	CARCSKRGAFF	TGTGCCAGATGCTCTAAACGGGGAGCTTTCTTT
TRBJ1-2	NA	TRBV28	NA	CASSLGGNYGYTF	TGTGCCAGCAGCTTGGGGGGGAACTATGGCTACACCTTC
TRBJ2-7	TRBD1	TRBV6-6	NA	CASSSPGQGSEQYF	TGTGCCAGCAGCTCCCCGGGACAGGGGTCCGAGCAGTACTTC
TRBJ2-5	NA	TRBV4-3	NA	CASSQDGASRETQYF	TGCGCCAGCAGCCAAGATGGAGCATCTCGAGAGACCCAGTACTTC
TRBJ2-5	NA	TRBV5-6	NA	CASTPYVAGRKTQYF	TGTGCCAGCACCCCCTATGTGGCAGGTAGAAAGACCCAGTACTTC
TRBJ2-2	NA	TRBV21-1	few	CASSKAHPGQGITGELFF	TGTGCCAGCAGCAAGGCCCACCCCGGACAGGGGATCACCGGGGAGCTGTTTTTT
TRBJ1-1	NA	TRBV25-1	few	CASSVPGVTEAFF	TGTGCCAGCAGTGTCCCAGGGGTGACTGAAGCTTTCTTT
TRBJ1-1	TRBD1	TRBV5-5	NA	CASSPRQGNTEAFF	TGTGCCAGCAGCCCCAGACAGGGGAACACTGAAGCTTTCTTT
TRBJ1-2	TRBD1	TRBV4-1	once	CASSLKDGDRRNYGYTF	TGCGCCAGCAGCCTCAAAGACGGGGACAGGCGAAACTATGGCTACACCTTC
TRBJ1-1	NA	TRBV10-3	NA	CAISVGQNTEAFF	TGTGCCATCAGTGTTGGCCAAAACACTGAAGCTTTCTTT
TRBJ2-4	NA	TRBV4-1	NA	CASSQDPVSVAKNIQYF	TGCGCCAGCAGCCAAGACCCGGTATCGGTTGCCAAAAACATTCAGTACTTC
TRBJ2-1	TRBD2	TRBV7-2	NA	CASSLGLAGAEQFF	TGTGCCAGCAGCTTAGGGCTAGCGGGGGCTGAGCAGTTCTTC
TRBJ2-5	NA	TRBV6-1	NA	CASSVGGYQETQYF	TGTGCCAGCAGTGTCGGGGGTTACCAAGAGACCCAGTACTTC
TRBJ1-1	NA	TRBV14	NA	CASSQPNEGTEAFF	TGTGCCAGCAGCCAACCAAACGAGGGCACTGAAGCTTTCTTT
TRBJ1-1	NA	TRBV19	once	CASSIGRGANTEAFF	TGTGCCAGTAGTATTGGTCGGGGGGCGAACACTGAAGCTTTCTTT
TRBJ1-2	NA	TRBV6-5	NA	CASSYSDSDYGYTF	TGTGCCAGCAGTTACTCCGACAGTGACTATGGCTACACCTTC
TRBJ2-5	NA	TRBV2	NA	CASSWETGQETQYF	TGTGCCAGCAGCTGGGAAACGGGACAAGAGACCCAGTACTTC
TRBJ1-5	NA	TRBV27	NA	CASSLSPGQPQHF	TGTGCCAGCAGTTTATCGCCGGGTCAGCCCCAGCATTTT
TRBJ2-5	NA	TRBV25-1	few	CASSDPFSQETQYF	TGTGCCAGCAGTGACCCGTTTAGCCAAGAGACCCAGTACTTC
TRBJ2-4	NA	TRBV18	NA	CASSPPGVAKNIQYF	TGTGCCAGCTCACCACCTGGAGTGGCCAAAAACATTCAGTACTTC
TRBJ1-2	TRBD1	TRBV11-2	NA	CASSFAGQGGGYTF	TGTGCCAGCAGCTTTGCAGGACAGGGGGGCGGCTACACCTTC
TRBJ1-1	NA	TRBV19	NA	CASTTPGRETEAFF	TGTGCCAGTACCACCCCTGGACGGGAGACTGAAGCTTTCTTT
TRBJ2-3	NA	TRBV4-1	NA	CASSQIPGDTDTQYF	TGCGCCAGCAGCCAAATTCCGGGAGATACAGATACGCAGTATTTT
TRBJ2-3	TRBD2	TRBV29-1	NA	CSVDRTSGSPDTQYF	TGCAGCGTTGATAGGACTAGCGGGAGCCCAGATACGCAGTATTTT